What follows is one T cell receptor beta chain and its context. At least ten counts were recorded for this clonotype. What this receptor recognizes is not known. Base qualities are not provided; no much larger clone lies one nucleotide away. Library creation used UMI-ligation and nested PCR. To cover both TRBC1 and TRBC2, the beta constant-region primer consisted of an equimolar mix of two oligonucleotides. A single-stranded oligonucleotide containing the SP2 primer and a 12-nucleotide UMI was joined to the 3' end of the cDNA by T4 RNA ligase 1. Four rounds of PCR were used to amplify ligated cDNA, with nested alpha and beta constant-region primers being used together with the SP2 primer. Incubation of the ligation reaction lasted roughly 18-24 hours at 16 degrees C. To avoid over-amplification, PCR2 was usually performed as a SYBR Green qPCR and halted once a predetermined threshold was reached. Apart from the first purification, every purification step used Agencourt AMPure XP magnetic beads. Libraries were quantified by Qubit and checked on a TapeStation, with a main peak expected near 650 bp. Pooled libraries were sequenced on an Illumina MiSeq with v2 2x251 paired-end kits, typically giving roughly 0.9-2.2 million reads per sample. Each sample library was pooled at 4 nM, and about 5-7% PhiX was included to improve cluster recognition. Concerning the study's data processing: Decombinator assigned V and J genes to Demultiplexor-processed FASTQ reads by tag matching, allowing a single base-pair mismatch. Collapsinator used UMIs to correct both sequencing errors and frequency errors arising from PCR heterogeneity. CDR3Translator translated TCRs and extracted CDR3s from the conserved cysteine to the FGXG phenylalanine, flagging non-productive sequences. Gini, Shannon entropy and inverse Simpson indices were computed after subsampling the repertoires to the same number of UMI-defined TCRs. Power-law fits to clonotype abundance distributions were performed by maximum likelihood within the linear range. For one naive CD8 sample, the pipeline and MIGEC produced similar UMI counts, unique TCR numbers and clonal distributions. A set of approximately 7,300 CMV-associated CDR3 sequences, compiled from VDJdb and a published dataset, was used to search the repertoires. Using fastp trimming at Q25 and MiXCR clonotype assembly, TCRdb reanalyzed the public sequencing data and kept in-frame beta chains. Rows matching on CDR3 protein sequence are summarized as one entry with the most common DNA and genes. TCRdb's processing, not the authors', yielded these V and J calls. The sample table shows tens of thousands of distinct CDR3 sequences, and about 14% are seen once. In total, the top ten clones hold roughly a fifth of the sample.

The data were taken from a study of naive and memory T cell subsets (dated by TCRdb to the late 2010s). Context from the whole study: The study applied an open-source, UMI-based TCR alpha and beta sequencing pipeline to sorted naive and memory peripheral blood T cell subsets. The functional CMV T cell responses agreed completely with IgG serology results. RNA was DNase-treated and reverse transcribed with TCR constant-region primers, mostly using SuperScript III.

The full study reports these points: The abundance of TCRs followed a power law with an exponent that differed between naive and memory subsets yet stayed consistent across the three individuals. Clonotypes were defined as single alpha or beta chain sequences, not paired alpha/beta receptors. RNA-based TCR counts may be affected by expression changes linked to T cell activation and differentiation. The repertoire findings for the naive and memory subsets could not be validated, as no ground truth was available. Gini index rose and Shannon and inverse Simpson diversity fell from naive through CM, EM and EMRA in both CD4 and CD8 cells. After error correction, over 85% of naive TCR sequences appeared only once, giving much steeper abundance distributions than memory subsets.

TCR alpha and beta chain libraries were amplified separately from the second PCR step onward. CMV status of each donor was established by measuring IFNgamma production from CD4+ T cells after fresh PBMCs were stimulated overnight with CMV viral lysate. CD4 T cells were positively selected with Miltenyi beads, followed by positive selection of CD8 T cells from the CD4-negative fraction. Cells were stained for CD3, CD4, CD8, CD45RA, CD27 and a live/dead dye and were sorted on a BD Aria II into four subsets based on CD45RA and CD27. Effector memory cells were sorted as CD45RA-CD27-, whereas EMRA cells were sorted as CD45RA+CD27-. Blood was obtained from a few healthy volunteers, and the blood from each volunteer was fractionated into CD4 and CD8 T cells and subsequently into four differentiation subsets. Roughly 0.13 L of peripheral blood was collected from each donor, and PBMC were isolated by Ficoll-Paque PLUS density-gradient centrifugation. Sorted cells were lysed in RLT buffer, and RNA was extracted with a Qiagen RNeasy kit and stored at -80°C.

The sample consisted of effector memory CD4+ T cells from blood. This specimen's cell subset or site label, interpreted: effector memory, CD45RA- CD27-. This TCR was sampled from a human donor in good health.

The DNA is TGTGCCAGCTTTACTAGGGTGGCTGGAAACACCATATATTTT. Translated, this is CASFTRVAGNTIYF. The chain uses TRBV2 and TRBJ1-3; the D segment cannot be called with confidence. There are 14 amino acids in the CDR3, from cysteine to phenylalanine inclusive. Only the CDR3 region is kept as DNA, spanning 42 bases read in frame from base 1. CDR1 is given as SNHLY and CDR2 as FYNNEI, both from the germline V gene. V is pared back by 8 bases and J by 2 bases, with 13 bases lying between the germline termini.